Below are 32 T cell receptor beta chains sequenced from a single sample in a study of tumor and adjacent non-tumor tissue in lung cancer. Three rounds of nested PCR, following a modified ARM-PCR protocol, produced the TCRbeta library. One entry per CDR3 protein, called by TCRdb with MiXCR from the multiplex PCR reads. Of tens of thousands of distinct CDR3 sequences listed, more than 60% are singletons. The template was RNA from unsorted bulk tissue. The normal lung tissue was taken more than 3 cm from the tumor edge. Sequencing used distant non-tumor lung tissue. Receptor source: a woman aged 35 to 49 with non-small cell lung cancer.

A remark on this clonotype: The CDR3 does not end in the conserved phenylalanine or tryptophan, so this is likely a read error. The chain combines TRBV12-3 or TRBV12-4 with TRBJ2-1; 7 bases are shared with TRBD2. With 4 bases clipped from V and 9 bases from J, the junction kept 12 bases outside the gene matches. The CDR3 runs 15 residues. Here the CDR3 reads CASSSSGASCIEQFL. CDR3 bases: TGTGCCAGCAGTTCCAGCGGGGCCTCCTGCATTGAGCAGTTCCTC.

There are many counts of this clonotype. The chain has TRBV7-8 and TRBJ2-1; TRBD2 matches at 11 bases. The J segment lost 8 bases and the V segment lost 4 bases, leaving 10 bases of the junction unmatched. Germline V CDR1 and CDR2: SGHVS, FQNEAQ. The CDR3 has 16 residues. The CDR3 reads CASSSELAGAFDEQFF. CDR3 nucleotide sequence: TGTGCCAGCAGCTCTGAACTAGCGGGAGCATTCGATGAGCAGTTCTTC.

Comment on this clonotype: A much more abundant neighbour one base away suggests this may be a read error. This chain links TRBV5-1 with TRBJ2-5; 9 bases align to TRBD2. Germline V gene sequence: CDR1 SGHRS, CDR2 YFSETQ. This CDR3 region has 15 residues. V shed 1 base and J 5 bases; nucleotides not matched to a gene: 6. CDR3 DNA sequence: TGCGCCAGCAGCTTGCGTGGGACTAGCATGGAGACCCAGTACTTC. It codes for CASSLRGTSMETQYF.

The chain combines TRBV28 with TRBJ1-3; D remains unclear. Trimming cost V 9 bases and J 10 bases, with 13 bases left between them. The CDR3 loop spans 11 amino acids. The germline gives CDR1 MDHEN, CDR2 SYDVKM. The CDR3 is CARNLQQTIYF. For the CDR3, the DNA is TGTGCCAGGAATTTGCAACAGACCATATATTTT.

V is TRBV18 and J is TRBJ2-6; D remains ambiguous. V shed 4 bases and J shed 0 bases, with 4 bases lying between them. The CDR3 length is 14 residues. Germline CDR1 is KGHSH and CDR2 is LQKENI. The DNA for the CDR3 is TGTGCCAGCTCACGGGGCTCTGGGGCCAACGTCCTGACTTTC. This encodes CASSRGSGANVLTF. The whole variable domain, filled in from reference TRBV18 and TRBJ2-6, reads NAGVMQNPRHLVRRRGQEARLRCSPMKGHSHVYWYRQLPEEGLKFMVYLQKENIIDESGMPKERFSAEFPKEGPSILRIQQVVRGDSAAYFCASSRGSGANVLTFGAGSRLTVL.

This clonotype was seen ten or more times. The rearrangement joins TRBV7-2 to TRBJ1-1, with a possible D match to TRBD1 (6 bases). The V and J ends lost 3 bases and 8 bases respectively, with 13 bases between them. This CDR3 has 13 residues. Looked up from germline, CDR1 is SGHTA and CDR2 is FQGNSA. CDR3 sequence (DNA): TGTGCCAGCAGCTTCTATACAGGGAGGGAAGCTTTCTTT. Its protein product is CASSFYTGREAFF.

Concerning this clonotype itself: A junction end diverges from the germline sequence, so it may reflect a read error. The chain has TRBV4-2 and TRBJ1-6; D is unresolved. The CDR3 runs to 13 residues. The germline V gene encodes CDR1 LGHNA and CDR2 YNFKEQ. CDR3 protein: CASSPTKNSPFHF. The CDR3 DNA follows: TGTGCCAGCAGTCCCACTAAAAATTCACCCTTCCACTTT.

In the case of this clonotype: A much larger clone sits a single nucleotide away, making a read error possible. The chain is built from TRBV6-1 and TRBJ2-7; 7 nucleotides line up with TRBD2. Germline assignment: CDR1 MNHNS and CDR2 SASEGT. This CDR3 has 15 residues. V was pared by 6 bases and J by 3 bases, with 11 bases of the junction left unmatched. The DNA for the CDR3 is TGTGCCAGCAGGGCCCTGCTAGCGGATTACTACGAGCAGTACTTC. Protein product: CASRALLADYYEQYF.

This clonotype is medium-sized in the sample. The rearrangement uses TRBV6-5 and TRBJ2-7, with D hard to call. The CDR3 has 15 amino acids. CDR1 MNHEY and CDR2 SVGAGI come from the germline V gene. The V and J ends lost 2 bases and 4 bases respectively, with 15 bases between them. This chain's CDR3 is CASSYTPGPLYEQYF. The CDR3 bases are TGTGCCAGCAGTTACACCCCCGGGCCCCTATACGAGCAGTACTTC.

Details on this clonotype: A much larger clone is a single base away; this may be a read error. The CDR3 loop reads CACSLMTTGADTEAFF. The CDR3 nucleotides read TGTGCCTGCAGCTTGATGACTACAGGGGCCGACACTGAAGCTTTCTTT. The genes are TRBV5-6 and TRBJ1-1; 7 bases are a match to TRBD1. Germline V CDR1 and CDR2: SGHDT, YYEEEE. This CDR3 has 16 amino acids. The whole variable domain, filled in from reference TRBV5-6 and TRBJ1-1, reads DAGVTQSPTHLIKTRGQQVTLRCSPKSGHDTVSWYQQALGQGPQFIFQYYEEEERQRGNFPDRFSGHQFPNYSSELNVNALLLGDSALYLCACSLMTTGADTEAFFGQGTRLTVV.

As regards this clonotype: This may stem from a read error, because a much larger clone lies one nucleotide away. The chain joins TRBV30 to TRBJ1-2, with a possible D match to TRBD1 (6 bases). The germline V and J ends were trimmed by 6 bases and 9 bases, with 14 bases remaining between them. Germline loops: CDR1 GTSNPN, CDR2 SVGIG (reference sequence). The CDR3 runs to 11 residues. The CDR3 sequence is CACRPQGSYTF. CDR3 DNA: TGTGCCTGTCGGCCCCAGGGGAGCTACACCTTC.

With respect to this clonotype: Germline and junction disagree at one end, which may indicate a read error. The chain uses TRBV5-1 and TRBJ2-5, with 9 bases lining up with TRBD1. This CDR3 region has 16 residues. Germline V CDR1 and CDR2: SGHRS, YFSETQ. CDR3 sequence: CASSLDAGQGRETHYF. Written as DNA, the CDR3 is TGCGCCAGCAGCTTGGACGCGGGACAGGGTAGGGAGACCCATTACTTC.

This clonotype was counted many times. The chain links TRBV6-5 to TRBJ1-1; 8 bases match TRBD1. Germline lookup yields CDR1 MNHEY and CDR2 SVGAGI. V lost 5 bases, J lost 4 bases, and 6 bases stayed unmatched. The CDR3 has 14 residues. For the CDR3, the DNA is TGTGCCAGCAGTCAGGGGGCCCGGGCCACTGAAGCTTTCTTT. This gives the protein CASSQGARATEAFF.

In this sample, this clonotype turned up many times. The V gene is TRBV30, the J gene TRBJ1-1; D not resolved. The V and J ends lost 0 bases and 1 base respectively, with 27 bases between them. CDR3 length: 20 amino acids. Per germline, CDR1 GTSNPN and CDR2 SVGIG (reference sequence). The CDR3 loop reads CAWSVYVGWQNRTSNTEAFF. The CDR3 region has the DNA TGTGCCTGGAGTGTATACGTGGGATGGCAGAACCGAACTTCGAACACTGAAGCTTTCTTT. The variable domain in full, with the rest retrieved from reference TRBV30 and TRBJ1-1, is SQTIHQWPATLVQPVGSPLSLECTVEGTSNPNLYWYRQAAGRGLQLLFYSVGIGQISSEVPQNLSASRPQDRQFILSSKKLLLSDSGFYLCAWSVYVGWQNRTSNTEAFFGQGTRLTVV.

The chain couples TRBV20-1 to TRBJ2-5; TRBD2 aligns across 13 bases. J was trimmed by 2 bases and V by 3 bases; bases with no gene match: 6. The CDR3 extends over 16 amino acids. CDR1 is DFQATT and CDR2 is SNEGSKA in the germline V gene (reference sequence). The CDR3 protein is CSARPGLAGAQETQYF. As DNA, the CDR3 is TGCAGTGCTAGGCCCGGACTAGCGGGGGCACAAGAGACCCAGTACTTC.

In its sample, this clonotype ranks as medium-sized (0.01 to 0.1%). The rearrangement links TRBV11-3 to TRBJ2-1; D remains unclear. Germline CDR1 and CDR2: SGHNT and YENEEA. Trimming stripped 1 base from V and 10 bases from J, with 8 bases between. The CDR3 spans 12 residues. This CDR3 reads CASSLGAQEQFF. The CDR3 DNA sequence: TGTGCCAGCAGCTTAGGGGCGCAGGAGCAGTTCTTC.

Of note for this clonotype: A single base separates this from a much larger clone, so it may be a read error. The CDR3 nucleotides read TGTGCCAGTAAGGATGCAGGGAACAATCAGCCCCAGCGTTTT. This gives the protein CASKDAGNNQPQRF. The chain combines TRBV19 with TRBJ1-5, with D possibly TRBD1 on 5 matching bases. The CDR3 loop spans 14 amino acids. Germline V gene data show CDR1 as LNHDA and CDR2 as SQIVND (reference sequence).

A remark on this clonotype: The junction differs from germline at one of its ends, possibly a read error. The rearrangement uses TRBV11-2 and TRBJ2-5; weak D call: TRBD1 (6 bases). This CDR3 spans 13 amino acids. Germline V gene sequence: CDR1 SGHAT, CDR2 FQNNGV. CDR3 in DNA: TGTGGCAGCAGCTTAGGGGGTCGAGAGACCCAGTACTTC. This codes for CGSSLGGRETQYF.

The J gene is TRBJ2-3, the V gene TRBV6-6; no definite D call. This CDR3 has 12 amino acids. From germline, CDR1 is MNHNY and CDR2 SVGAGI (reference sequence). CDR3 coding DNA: TGTGGCACTGCGAAGATGACAGATACGCAGTATTTT. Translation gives CGTAKMTDTQYF.

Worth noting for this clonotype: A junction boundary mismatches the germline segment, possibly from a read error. The CDR3 region is CGALPHSSGQETQYF. The CDR3 DNA reads TGCGGTGCTCTTCCTCACTCTAGCGGACAAGAGACCCAGTACTTC. The V gene is TRBV20-1, the J gene TRBJ2-5; the match to TRBD2 covers 7 bases. This CDR3 is 15 amino acids long. Germline V lookup: CDR1 DFQATT, CDR2 SNEGSKA (reference sequence).

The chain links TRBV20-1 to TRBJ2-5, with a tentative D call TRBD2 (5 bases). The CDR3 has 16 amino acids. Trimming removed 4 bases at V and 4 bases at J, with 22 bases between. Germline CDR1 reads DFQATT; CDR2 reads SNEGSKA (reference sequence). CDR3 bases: TGCAGTGCTACCCCCGCCCGTGGGCAACGGGGAGAGACCCAGTACTTC. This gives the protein CSATPARGQRGETQYF.

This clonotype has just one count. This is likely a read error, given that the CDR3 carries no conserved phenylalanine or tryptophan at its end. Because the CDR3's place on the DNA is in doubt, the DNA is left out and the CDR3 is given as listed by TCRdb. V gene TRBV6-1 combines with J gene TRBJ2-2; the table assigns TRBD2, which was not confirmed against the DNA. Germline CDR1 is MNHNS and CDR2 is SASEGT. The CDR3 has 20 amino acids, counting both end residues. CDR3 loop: CASRKSKQGIAGSNTGELLS.

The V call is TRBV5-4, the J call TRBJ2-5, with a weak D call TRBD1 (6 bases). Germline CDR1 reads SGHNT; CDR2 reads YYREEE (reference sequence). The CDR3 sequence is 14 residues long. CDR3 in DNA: TGTAACAGCAACGCAGGGGCGGCTGGAGAGACCCAGTACTTC. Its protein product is CNSNAGAAGETQYF.

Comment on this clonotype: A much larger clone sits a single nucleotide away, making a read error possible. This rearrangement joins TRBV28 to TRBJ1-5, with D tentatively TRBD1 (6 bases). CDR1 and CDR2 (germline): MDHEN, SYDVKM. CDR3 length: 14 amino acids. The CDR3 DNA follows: TGTACCAGCTGGACAGCGACATTAAATCAGCCCCAGCATTTT. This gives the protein CTSWTATLNQPQHF.

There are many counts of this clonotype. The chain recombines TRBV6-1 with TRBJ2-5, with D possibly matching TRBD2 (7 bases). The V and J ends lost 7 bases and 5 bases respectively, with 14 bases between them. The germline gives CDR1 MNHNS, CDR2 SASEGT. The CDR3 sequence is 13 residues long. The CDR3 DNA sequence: TGTGCCAGCACTCGAGGGGGGGGTGAGACCCAGTACTTC. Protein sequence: CASTRGGGETQYF.

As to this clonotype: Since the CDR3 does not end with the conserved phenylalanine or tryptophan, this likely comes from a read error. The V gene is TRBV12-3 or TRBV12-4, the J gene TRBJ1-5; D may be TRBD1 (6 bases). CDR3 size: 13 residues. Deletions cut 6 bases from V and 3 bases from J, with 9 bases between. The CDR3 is CASSGQINQPQHL. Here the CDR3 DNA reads TGTGCCAGCAGCGGACAGATCAATCAGCCCCAGCATCTT.

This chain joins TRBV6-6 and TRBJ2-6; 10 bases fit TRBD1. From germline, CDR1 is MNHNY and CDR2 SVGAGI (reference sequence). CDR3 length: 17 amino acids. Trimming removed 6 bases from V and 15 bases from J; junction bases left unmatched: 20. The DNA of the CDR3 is TGTGCCAGCAGAGGGGACAGGGGTCAACGTGGGGCCAACCCCCTGACTTTC. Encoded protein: CASRGDRGQRGANPLTF.

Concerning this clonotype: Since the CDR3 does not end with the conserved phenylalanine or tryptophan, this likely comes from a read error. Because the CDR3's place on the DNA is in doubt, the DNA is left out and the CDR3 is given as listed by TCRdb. CDR3: CASSYRTPGELHY. The chain carries TRBV6-5 and TRBJ2-2. Germline CDR1 reads MNHEY; CDR2 reads SVGAGI. Counting both end residues, the CDR3 totals 13 amino acids.

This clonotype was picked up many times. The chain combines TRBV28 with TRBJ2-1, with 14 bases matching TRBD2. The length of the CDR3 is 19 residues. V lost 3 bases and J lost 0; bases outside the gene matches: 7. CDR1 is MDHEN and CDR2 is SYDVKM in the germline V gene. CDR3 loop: CASSLGLAGALSSYNEQFF. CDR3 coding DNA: TGTGCCAGCAGTTTGGGACTAGCGGGGGCCTTAAGCTCCTACAATGAGCAGTTCTTC.

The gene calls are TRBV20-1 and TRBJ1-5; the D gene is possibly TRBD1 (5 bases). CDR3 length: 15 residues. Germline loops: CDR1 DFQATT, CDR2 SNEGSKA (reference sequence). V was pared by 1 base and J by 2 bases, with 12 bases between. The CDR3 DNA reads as TGCAGTGCTAGAGGTGAACAGGTTGGCAATCAGCCCCAGCATTTT. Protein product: CSARGEQVGNQPQHF.

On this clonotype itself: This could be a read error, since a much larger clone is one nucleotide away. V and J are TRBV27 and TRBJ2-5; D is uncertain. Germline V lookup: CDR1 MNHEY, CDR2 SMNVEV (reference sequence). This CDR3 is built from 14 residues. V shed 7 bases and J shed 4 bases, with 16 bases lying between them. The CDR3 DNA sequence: TGTGCCAGCAACCGTTTAGAGAGTGGAGAGACCCAGTACTTC. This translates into CASNRLESGETQYF.

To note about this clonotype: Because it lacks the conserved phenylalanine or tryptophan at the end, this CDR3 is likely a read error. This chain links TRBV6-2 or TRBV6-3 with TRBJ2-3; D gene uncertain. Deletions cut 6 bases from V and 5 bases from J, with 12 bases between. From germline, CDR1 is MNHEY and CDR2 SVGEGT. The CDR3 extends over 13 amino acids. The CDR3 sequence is CASSALVEDTQYL. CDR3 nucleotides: TGTGCCAGCAGCGCATTAGTAGAAGATACGCAGTATCTT.